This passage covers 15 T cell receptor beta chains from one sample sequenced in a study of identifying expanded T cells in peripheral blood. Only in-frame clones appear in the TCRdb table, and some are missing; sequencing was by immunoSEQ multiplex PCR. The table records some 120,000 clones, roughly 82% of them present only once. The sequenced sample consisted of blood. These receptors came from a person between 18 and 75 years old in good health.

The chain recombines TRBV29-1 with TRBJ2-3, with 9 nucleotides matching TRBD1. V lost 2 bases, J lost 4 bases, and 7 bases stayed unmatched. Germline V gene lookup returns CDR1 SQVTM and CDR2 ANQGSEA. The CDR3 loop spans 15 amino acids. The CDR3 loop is CSVESAQGAPDTQYF. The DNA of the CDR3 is TGCAGCGTTGAATCTGCACAGGGGGCCCCAGATACGCAGTATTTT.

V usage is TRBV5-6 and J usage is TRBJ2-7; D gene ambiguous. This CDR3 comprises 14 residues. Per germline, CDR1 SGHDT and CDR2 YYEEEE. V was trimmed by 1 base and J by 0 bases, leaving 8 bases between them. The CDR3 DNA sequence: TGTGCCAGCAGCTTGTCCGTGCTCTCCTACGAGCAGTACTTC. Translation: CASSLSVLSYEQYF.

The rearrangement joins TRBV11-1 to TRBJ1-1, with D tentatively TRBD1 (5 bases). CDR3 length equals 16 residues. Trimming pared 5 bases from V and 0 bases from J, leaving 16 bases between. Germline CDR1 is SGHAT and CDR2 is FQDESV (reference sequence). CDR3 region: CASSGQRGIMNTEAFF. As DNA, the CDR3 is TGTGCCAGCAGCGGTCAGCGGGGCATAATGAACACTGAAGCTTTCTTT.

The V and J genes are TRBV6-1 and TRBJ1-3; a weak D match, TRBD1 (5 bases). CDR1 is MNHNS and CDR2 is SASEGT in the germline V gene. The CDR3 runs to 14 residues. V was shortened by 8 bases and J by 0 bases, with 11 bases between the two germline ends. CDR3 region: CASGREGSGNTIYF. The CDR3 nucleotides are TGTGCCAGCGGCAGGGAGGGCTCTGGAAACACCATATATTTT.

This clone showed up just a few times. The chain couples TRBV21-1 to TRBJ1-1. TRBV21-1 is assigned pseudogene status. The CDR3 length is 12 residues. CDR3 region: CASRGTDPEAFF. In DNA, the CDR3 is TGTGCCAGCAGAGGGACCGACCCTGAAGCTTTCTTT.

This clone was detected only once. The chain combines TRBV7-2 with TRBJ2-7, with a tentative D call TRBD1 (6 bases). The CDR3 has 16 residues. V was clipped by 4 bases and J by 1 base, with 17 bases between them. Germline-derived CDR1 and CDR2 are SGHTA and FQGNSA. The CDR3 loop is CASSSAYRDGSYEQYF. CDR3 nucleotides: TGTGCCAGCAGCTCAGCTTACAGGGACGGTTCCTACGAGCAGTACTTC.

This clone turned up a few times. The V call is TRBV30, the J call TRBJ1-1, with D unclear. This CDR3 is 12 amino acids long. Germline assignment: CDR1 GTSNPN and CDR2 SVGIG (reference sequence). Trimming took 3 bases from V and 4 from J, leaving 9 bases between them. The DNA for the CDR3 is TGTGCCTGGAGCGAAGGCGGCACTGAAGCTTTCTTT. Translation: CAWSEGGTEAFF.

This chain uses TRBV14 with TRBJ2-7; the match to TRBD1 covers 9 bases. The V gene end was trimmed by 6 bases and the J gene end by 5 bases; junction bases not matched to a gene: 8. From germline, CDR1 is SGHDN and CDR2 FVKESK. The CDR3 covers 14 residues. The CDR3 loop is CASSLGTGIDEQYF. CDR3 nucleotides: TGTGCCAGCAGTCTTGGGACAGGGATTGACGAGCAGTACTTC.

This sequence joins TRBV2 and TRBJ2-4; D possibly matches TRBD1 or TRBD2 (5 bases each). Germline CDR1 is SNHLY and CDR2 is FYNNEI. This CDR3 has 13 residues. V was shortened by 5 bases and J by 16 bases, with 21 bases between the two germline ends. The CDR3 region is CASSNRQNGGLYF. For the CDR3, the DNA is TGTGCCAGCAGTAACCGACAGAACGGCGGGCTTTACTTC.

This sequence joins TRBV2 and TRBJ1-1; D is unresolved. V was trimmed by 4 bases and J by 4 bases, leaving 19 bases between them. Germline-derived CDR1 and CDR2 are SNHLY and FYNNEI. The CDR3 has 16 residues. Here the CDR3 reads CASSVVAVGLGTEAFF. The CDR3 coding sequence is TGTGCCAGCAGTGTGGTCGCTGTCGGGTTGGGCACTGAAGCTTTCTTT.

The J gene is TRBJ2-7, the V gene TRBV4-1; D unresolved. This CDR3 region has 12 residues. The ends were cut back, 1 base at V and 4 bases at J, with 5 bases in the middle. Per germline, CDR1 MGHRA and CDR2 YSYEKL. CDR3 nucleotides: TGCGCCAGCAGCCAAGTTAGGTACGAGCAGTACTTC. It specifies CASSQVRYEQYF.

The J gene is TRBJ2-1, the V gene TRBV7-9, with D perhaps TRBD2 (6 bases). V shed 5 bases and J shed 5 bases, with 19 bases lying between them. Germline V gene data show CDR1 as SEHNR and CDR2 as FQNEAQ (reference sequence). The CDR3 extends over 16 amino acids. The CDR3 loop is CASSRVSGRSHNEQFF. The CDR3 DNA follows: TGTGCCAGCAGCCGCGTTTCGGGGAGGTCCCACAATGAGCAGTTCTTC.

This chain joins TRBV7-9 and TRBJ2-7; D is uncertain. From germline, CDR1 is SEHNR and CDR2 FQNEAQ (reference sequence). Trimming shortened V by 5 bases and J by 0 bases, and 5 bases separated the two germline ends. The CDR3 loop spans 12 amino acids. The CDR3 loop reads CASSTHSYEQYF. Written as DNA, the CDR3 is TGTGCCAGCAGCACACACTCCTACGAGCAGTACTTC.

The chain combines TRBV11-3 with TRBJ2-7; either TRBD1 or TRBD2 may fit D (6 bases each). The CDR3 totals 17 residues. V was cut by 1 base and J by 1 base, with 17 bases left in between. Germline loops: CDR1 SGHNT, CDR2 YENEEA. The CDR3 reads CASSLGWGAGRSYEQYF. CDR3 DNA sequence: TGTGCCAGCAGCTTAGGGTGGGGGGCAGGTCGGTCCTACGAGCAGTACTTC.

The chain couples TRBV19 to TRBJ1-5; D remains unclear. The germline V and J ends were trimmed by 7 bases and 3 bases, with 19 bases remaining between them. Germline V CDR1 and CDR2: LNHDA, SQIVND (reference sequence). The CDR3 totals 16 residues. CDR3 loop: CASKSESRRLNQPQHF. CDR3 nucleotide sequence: TGTGCCAGTAAATCCGAGTCGCGTAGACTCAATCAGCCCCAGCATTTT.